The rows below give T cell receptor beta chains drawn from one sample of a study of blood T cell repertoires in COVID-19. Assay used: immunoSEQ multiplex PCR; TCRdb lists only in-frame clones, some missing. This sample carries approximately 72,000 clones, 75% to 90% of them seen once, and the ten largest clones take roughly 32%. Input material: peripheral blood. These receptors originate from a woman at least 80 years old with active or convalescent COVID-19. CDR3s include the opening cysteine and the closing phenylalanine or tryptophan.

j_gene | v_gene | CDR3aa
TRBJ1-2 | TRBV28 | CASSLVNDRVDGYTF
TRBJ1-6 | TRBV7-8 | CASSSFWGGLSGSPLHF
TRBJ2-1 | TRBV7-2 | CASSWADGGQSSYNEQFF
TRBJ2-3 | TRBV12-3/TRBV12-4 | CASSGTSKDTQYF
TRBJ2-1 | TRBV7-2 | CASSETGTNEQFF
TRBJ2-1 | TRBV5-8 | CASSLRDRVHEQFF
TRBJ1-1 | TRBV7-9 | CASSLDEGAEAFF
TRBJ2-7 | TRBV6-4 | CASSPPSGAYEQYF
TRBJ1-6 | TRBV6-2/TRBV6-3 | CASSYPDRGFNSPLHF
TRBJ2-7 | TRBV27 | CASSKDRDGEQYF
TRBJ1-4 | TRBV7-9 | CASSWGVGATNEKLFF
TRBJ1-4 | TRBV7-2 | CASSLNHGATNEKLFF
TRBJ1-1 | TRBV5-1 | CASSVDRGRTEAFF
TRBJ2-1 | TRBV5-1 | CASRSGYNEQFF
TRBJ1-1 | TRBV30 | CAWSQGTEAFF
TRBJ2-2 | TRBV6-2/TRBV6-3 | CASSYTSGSNTGELFF
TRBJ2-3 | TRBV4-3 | CASSQEGRAIIDTQYF
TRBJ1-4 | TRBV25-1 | CASSELGVDEKLFF
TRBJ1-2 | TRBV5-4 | CASSLDVIQGEDNYGYTF
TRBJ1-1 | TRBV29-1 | CSVGDRGTEAFF